The 13 T cell receptor beta chains presented below share a single source sample, sequenced in a study of T cells after yellow fever vaccination. MiXCR, applied by TCRdb to the 5' RACE reads, yields one record per CDR3 protein. The sample includes around 68,000 distinct CDR3 sequences, 7.3% seen only once; the top ten take about 27%. The specimen was CD8+ T cells sorted from PBMCs, collected 10 days after the first yellow fever vaccination. The receptors stem from a man younger than 35 who received the YFV17D yellow fever vaccine.

In nucleotides, the CDR3 is TGCAGCGTTGAAATCGCGGAGTTTGGTAGCCTTAGTTTCACCGGGGAGCTGTTTTTT. Translating gives CSVEIAEFGSLSFTGELFF. The chain employs TRBV29-1 and TRBJ2-2; D unclear. Trimming took off 2 bases at V and 4 bases at J, with 26 bases between the two ends. CDR1 is SQVTM and CDR2 is ANQGSEA in the germline V gene. This CDR3 region has 19 residues.

The V call is TRBV4-1, the J call TRBJ2-2; D call uncertain. The CDR3 is 13 residues long. CDR1 and CDR2 from the germline V gene are MGHRA and YSYEKL. The V gene lost 1 base and the J gene lost 7 bases, with 7 bases spanning the gap. The DNA of the CDR3 is TGCGCCAGCAGCCAAGGGTTTAGCGGGGAGCTGTTTTTT. Its protein is CASSQGFSGELFF.

About this clonotype: One junction end does not reproduce the germline sequence, and a read error may be involved. The gene calls are TRBV4-3 and TRBJ2-6; D may be TRBD2 (6 bases). The CDR3 is 18 residues long. Germline CDR1 and CDR2: LGHNA and YSLEER. The CDR3 here is CASSKDGGPSSGANVLTF. The CDR3 DNA sequence: TGCGCCAGCAGCAAAGACGGAGGGCCCAGCTCTGGGGCCAACGTCCTGACTTTC.

This clonotype has ten or more counts. The V gene is TRBV5-1, the J gene TRBJ1-5; D call uncertain. Germline V gene data show CDR1 as SGHRS and CDR2 as YFSETQ. V lost 0 bases to trimming and J lost 0 bases, with 4 bases between them. The length of the CDR3 is 14 residues. The chain's CDR3 is CASSLEGSNQPQHF. The CDR3 DNA reads as TGCGCCAGCAGCTTGGAGGGTAGCAATCAGCCCCAGCATTTT.

There are many counts of this clonotype. The chain carries TRBV7-6 and TRBJ2-2, with 7 bases that match TRBD1. In germline, CDR1 is SGHVS, CDR2 FNYEAQ. The CDR3 consists of 15 residues. J gave up 0 bases and V 3 bases, and 1 base lay outside the gene matches. CDR3 sequence (DNA): TGTGCCAGCAGCTTGGGGACAGCGAACACCGGGGAGCTGTTTTTT. It encodes CASSLGTANTGELFF. Complete variable domain (other parts from reference TRBV7-6 and TRBJ2-2): GAGVSQSPRYKVTKRGQDVALRCDPISGHVSLYWYRQALGQGPEFLTYFNYEAQQDKSGLPNDRFSAERPEGSISTLTIQRTEQRDSAMYRCASSLGTANTGELFFGEGSRLTVL.

This clonotype has more than one count but fewer than ten. The chain combines TRBV6-5 with TRBJ2-1; D may be TRBD1 (6 bases). Germline V gene sequence: CDR1 MNHEY, CDR2 SVGAGI. The CDR3 loop spans 16 amino acids. Trimming stripped 0 bases from V and 8 bases from J, with 17 bases between. In nucleotides, the CDR3 is TGTGCCAGCAGTTACTCAGCAGGGGACGCTCTCTATGAGCAGTTCTTC. Translation: CASSYSAGDALYEQFF.

This clonotype was detected ten times or more. The chain has TRBV6-5 and TRBJ1-3; no definite D call. The CDR3 sequence is 15 residues long. Germline assignment: CDR1 MNHEY and CDR2 SVGAGI. Deletions cut 8 bases from V and 0 bases from J, with 14 bases between. CDR3 coding DNA: TGTGCCAGCGGATTAACATGGAGCTCTGGAAACACCATATATTTT. The encoded protein is CASGLTWSSGNTIYF.

This clonotype has just a few counts. V is TRBV7-6 and J is TRBJ1-5; possible D gene TRBD1, 5 bases. Germline-derived CDR1 and CDR2 are SGHVS and FNYEAQ. Trimming left V 5 bases short and J 2 bases short, with 13 bases between. The CDR3 covers 15 residues. CDR3 residues: CASSRQVGGNQPQHF. CDR3 nucleotide sequence: TGTGCCAGCAGCCGGCAGGTGGGGGGCAATCAGCCCCAGCATTTT.

The sample holds many counts of this clonotype. The CDR3 DNA reads TGCGCCAGCAGTGAGTTGGGACAGGGACCCAACGAGCAGTACTTC. This translates into CASSELGQGPNEQYF. The chain combines TRBV10-2 with TRBJ2-7; TRBD1 agrees at 9 bases. CDR3 length: 15 amino acids. Germline loops: CDR1 WSHSY, CDR2 SAAADI. Trimming removed 1 base from V and 5 bases from J; junction bases left unmatched: 6.

The sample holds a few counts of this clonotype. The genes are TRBV13 and TRBJ1-5; 8 positions match TRBD1. CDR3 length: 17 residues. The germline CDR1 and CDR2 sequences are PRHDT and FYEKMQ (reference sequence). The J segment lost 5 bases and the V segment lost 0 bases, leaving 9 bases of the junction unmatched. The CDR3 loop reads CASSLGPPGGRDQPQHF. The CDR3 coding sequence is TGTGCCAGCAGCTTAGGTCCGCCAGGGGGCAGGGATCAGCCCCAGCATTTT. The full variable domain, in which reference TRBV13 and TRBJ1-5 provide the parts outside the CDR3, is AAGVIQSPRHLIKEKRETATLKCYPIPRHDTVYWYQQGPGQDPQFLISFYEKMQSDKGSIPDRFSAQQFSDYHSELNMSSLELGDSALYFCASSLGPPGGRDQPQHFGDGTRLSIL.

The DNA for the CDR3 is TGTGCCAGCAGCTACCTGGGGGCGTCTAATGAAAAACTGTTTTTT. It encodes CASSYLGASNEKLFF. The chain has TRBV11-2 and TRBJ1-4; a possible D gene is TRBD1 (6 bases). The CDR3 has 15 residues. V was pared by 4 bases and J by 3 bases, with 12 bases between. Per the germline V gene, CDR1 is SGHAT and CDR2 is FQNNGV.

There are many counts of this clonotype. The chain has TRBV2 and TRBJ2-1; TRBD2 agrees at 15 bases. The CDR3 runs to 14 residues. Germline V CDR1 and CDR2: SNHLY, FYNNEI. The V and J ends lost 8 bases and 9 bases, in that order; junction bases with no gene match: 5. CDR3 region: CASRGTSGGFEQFF. CDR3 sequence (DNA): TGTGCCAGCCGAGGGACTAGCGGGGGGTTTGAGCAGTTCTTC.

This clonotype was counted between two and nine times. V is TRBV7-2 and J is TRBJ2-5; 9 bases fit TRBD2. Germline assignment: CDR1 SGHTA and CDR2 FQGNSA. This CDR3 is 16 amino acids long. V shed 4 bases, J shed 1 base, and the junction held 7 bases outside the gene matches. In nucleotides, the CDR3 is TGTGCCAGCAGCTCAATAGCGGGGGAACTCCAAGAGACCCAGTACTTC. Protein sequence: CASSSIAGELQETQYF.